This entry describes one TCR beta chain. These data belong to a study of blood T cell repertoires in COVID-19. Background on the study: Both acute and convalescent COVID-19 samples were obtained from the United States, Italy and Spain. Nucleic acid was either cDNA or gDNA, and it came from T cells, B-cell-depleted T cells, or PBMCs.

Original methodology: Reference gene primer amplification in the assay estimated nucleated cell counts. Using immunoSEQ multiplex PCR, the repertoire was profiled, and TCRdb retains in-frame clones only, with some absent. From that table come the V and J calls and clone size; the DNA was used to work out D and trimming. The sample records around 400,000 clones, roughly 86% being singletons. The CDR3 is 11 amino acids. V gave up 6 bases and J gave up 6 bases, with 10 bases separating them. The V gene's germline CDR1 is DFQATT and CDR2 SNEGSKA (reference sequence). The TCR was taken from a woman aged 60-75 years with COVID-19, enrolled during active disease. The sample was peripheral blood. J is TRBJ2-3 and V is TRBV20-1, with D possibly matching TRBD2 (6 bases). The CDR3: CSATEGDTQYF. The CDR3 DNA reads TGCAGTGCCACGGAGGGGGATACGCAGTATTTT.